The 9 T cell receptor beta chains given below trace back to one sample, sequenced in a study of beta chain features in type 1 diabetes. cDNA synthesis used the whole RNA isolate, giving expressed TCRB sequences. Assay: immunoSEQ multiplex PCR; the TCRdb copy retains only in-frame clones and omits some. This sample has 300,000 to 400,000 clones, with about 11% found just once. What was sequenced was naive CD4+ T cells from blood. These receptors were obtained from a woman between 25 and 40 years old in good health.

The chain recombines TRBV5-1 with TRBJ1-1; a possible D gene is TRBD1 (6 bases). The V gene's germline CDR1 is SGHRS and CDR2 YFSETQ. Trimming removed 0 bases at V and 4 bases at J, with 10 bases between. This CDR3 is built from 14 residues. The CDR3 loop reads CASSLVGQLTEAFF. CDR3 bases: TGCGCCAGCAGCTTGGTCGGACAGCTCACTGAAGCTTTCTTT.

The table lists this clone with a few counts. The chain uses TRBV7-3 and TRBJ2-5, with a weak D call TRBD2 (7 bases). The germline CDR1 and CDR2 sequences are SGHTA and FQGTGA. The ends were cut back, 2 bases at V and 1 base at J, with 8 bases in the middle. The CDR3 covers 14 residues. In DNA form, the CDR3 reads TGTGCCAGCAGCTTAGGGGGGGCCCAAGAGACCCAGTACTTC. Amino acid sequence: CASSLGGAQETQYF. The full variable domain, with the rest looked up from reference TRBV7-3 and TRBJ2-5, is GAGVSQTPSNKVTEKGKYVELRCDPISGHTALYWYRQSLGQGPEFLIYFQGTGAADDSGLPNDRFFAVRPEGSVSTLKIQRTERGDSAVYLCASSLGGAQETQYFGPGTRLLVL.

This sequence joins TRBV7-2 and TRBJ2-7; 9 bases are shared with TRBD1. The CDR3 has 15 residues. After removal of 0 bases from V and 2 bases from J, the junction contained 2 bases not matched to a gene. Germline V gene sequence: CDR1 SGHTA, CDR2 FQGNSA. The CDR3 DNA follows: TGTGCCAGCAGCTTAGCCGGGACAGGGACCTACGAGCAGTACTTC. Protein product: CASSLAGTGTYEQYF.

The V call is TRBV5-4, the J call TRBJ2-5; the D gene is possibly TRBD1 (5 bases). Germline CDR1 reads SGHNT; CDR2 reads YYREEE (reference sequence). The V gene lost 0 bases and the J gene lost 5 bases, with 14 bases spanning the gap. The CDR3 runs 15 residues. In nucleotides, the CDR3 is TGTGCCAGCAGCTTGGCCGCCAGGGTATCGGAGACCCAGTACTTC. Its translation is CASSLAARVSETQYF.

This clone was observed a handful of times. V gene TRBV7-9 combines with J gene TRBJ1-2; 8 bases are a match to TRBD1. Germline CDR1 reads SEHNR; CDR2 reads FQNEAQ (reference sequence). V was pared by 0 bases and J by 5 bases, with 8 bases of the junction left unmatched. The CDR3 consists of 16 residues. The CDR3 nucleotides are TGTGCCAGCAGCTTAGCCAACGGACAGGGACGTTATGGCTACACCTTC. This sequence encodes CASSLANGQGRYGYTF.

The chain employs TRBV7-3 and TRBJ2-2, with D perhaps TRBD2 (6 bases). The CDR3 is 14 residues long. Germline CDR1 SGHTA, CDR2 FQGTGA. The V end was cut by 3 bases, the J end by 2 bases, with 7 bases between. As DNA, the CDR3 is TGTGCCAGCAGCTTTAGCGGAAACACCGGGGAGCTGTTTTTT. This codes for CASSFSGNTGELFF.

V usage is TRBV7-9 and J usage is TRBJ2-6; D is possibly TRBD2 (6 bases). Per the germline V gene, CDR1 is SEHNR and CDR2 is FQNEAQ (reference sequence). Deletions cut 4 bases from V and 2 bases from J, with 9 bases between. The CDR3 loop spans 15 amino acids. CDR3 amino acids: CASSYWEAGANVLTF. CDR3 bases: TGTGCCAGCAGCTATTGGGAGGCTGGGGCCAACGTCCTGACTTTC.

J is TRBJ2-5 and V is TRBV18; 11 bases are a match to TRBD2. The J call is doubtful: the DNA matches TRBJ2-7 better. In germline, CDR1 is KGHSH, CDR2 LQKENI. The CDR3 totals 17 residues. The CDR3 nucleotides are TGTGCCAGCTCACCGGTGCTAGCGGGAGGCCTCTCCTACGAGCAGTACTTC. It translates to CASSPVLAGGLSYEQYF.

This clone occurred a few times. J is TRBJ1-2 and V is TRBV6-5, with 9 positions matching TRBD1. With 6 bases clipped from V and 3 bases from J, the junction kept 5 bases outside the gene matches. Germline V gives CDR1 MNHEY, CDR2 SVGAGI. The CDR3 contains 14 residues. The CDR3 loop is CASRGGQGDYGYTF. The CDR3, as DNA: TGTGCCAGCAGAGGGGGACAGGGAGACTATGGCTACACCTTC.